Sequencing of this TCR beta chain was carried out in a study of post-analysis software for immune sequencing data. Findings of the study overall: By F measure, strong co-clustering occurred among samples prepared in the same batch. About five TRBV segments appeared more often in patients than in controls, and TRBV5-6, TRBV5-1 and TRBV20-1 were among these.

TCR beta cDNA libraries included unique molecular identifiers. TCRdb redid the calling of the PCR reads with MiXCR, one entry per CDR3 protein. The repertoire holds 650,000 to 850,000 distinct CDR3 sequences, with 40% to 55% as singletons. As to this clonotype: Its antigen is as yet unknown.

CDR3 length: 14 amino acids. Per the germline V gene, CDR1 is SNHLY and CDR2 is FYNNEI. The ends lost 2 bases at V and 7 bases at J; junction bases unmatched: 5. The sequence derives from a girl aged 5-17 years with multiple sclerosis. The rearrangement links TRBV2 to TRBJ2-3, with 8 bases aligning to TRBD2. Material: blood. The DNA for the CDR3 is TGTGCCAGCAGTGAATTTAGCGGGATAAATACGCAGTATTTT. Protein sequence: CASSEFSGINTQYF.